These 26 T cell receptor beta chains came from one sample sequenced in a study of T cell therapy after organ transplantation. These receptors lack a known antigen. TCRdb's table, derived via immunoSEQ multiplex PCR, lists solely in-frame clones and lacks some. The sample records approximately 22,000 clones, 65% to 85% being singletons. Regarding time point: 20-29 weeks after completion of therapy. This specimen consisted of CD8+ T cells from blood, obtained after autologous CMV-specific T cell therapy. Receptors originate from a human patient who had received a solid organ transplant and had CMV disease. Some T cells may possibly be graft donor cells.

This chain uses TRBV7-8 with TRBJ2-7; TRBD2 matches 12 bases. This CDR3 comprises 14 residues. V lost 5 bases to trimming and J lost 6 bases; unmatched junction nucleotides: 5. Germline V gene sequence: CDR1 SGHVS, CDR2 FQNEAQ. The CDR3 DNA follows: TGTGCCAGCAGCCCAGGACTAGCGGGACCCGAGCAGTACTTC. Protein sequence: CASSPGLAGPEQYF.

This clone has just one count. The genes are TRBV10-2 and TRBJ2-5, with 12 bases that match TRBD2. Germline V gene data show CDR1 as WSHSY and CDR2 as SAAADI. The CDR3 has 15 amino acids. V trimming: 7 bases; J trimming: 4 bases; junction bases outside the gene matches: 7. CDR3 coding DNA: TGCGCCAGCAAAGGACTAGCGGGATTGGGAGAGACCCAGTACTTC. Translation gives CASKGLAGLGETQYF.

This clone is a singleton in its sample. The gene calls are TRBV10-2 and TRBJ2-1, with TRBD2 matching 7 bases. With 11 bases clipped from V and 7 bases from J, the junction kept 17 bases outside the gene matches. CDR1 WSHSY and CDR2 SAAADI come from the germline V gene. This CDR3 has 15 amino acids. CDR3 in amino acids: CAPSPPRGSSNEQFF. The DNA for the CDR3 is TGCGCCCCCAGCCCCCCTCGCGGGAGTTCAAATGAGCAGTTCTTC.

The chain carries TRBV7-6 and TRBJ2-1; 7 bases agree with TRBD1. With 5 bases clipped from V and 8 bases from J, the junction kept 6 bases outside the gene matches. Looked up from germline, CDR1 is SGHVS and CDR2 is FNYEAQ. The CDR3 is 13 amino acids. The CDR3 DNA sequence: TGTGCCAGCAGCCTCGACAGGGATGATGAGCAGTTCTTC. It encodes CASSLDRDDEQFF. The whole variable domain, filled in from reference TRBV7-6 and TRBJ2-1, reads GAGVSQSPRYKVTKRGQDVALRCDPISGHVSLYWYRQALGQGPEFLTYFNYEAQQDKSGLPNDRFSAERPEGSISTLTIQRTEQRDSAMYRCASSLDRDDEQFFGPGTRLTVL.

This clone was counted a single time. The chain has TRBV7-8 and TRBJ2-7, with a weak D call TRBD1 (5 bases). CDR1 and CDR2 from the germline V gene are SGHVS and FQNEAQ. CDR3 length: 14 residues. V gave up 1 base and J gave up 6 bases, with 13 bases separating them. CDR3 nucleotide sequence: TGTGCCAGCAGCTTAGATCTAGGGGCCGGCGAGCAGTACTTC. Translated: CASSLDLGAGEQYF.

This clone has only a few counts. The CDR3 loop reads CASSQTGMNTEAFF. CDR3 nucleotide sequence: TGCGCCAGCAGCCAAACAGGGATGAACACTGAAGCTTTCTTT. V gene TRBV4-1 combines with J gene TRBJ1-1; tentatively, D is TRBD1 (6 bases). The CDR3 loop spans 14 amino acids. Germline V lookup: CDR1 MGHRA, CDR2 YSYEKL. V was clipped by 2 bases and J by 0 bases, with 7 bases between them.

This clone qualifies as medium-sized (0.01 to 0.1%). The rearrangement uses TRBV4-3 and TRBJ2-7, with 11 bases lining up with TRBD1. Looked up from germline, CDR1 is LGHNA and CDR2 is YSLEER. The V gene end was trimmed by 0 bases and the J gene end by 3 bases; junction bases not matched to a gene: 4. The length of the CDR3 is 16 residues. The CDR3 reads CASSQDEGTGGYEQYF. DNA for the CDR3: TGCGCCAGCAGCCAAGATGAGGGGACAGGGGGCTACGAGCAGTACTTC.

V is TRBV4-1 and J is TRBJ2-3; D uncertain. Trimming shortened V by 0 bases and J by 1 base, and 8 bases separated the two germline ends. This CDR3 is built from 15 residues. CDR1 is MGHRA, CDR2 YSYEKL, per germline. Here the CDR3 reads CASSQEGGRTDTQYF. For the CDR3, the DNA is TGCGCCAGCAGCCAAGAGGGCGGACGCACAGATACGCAGTATTTT.

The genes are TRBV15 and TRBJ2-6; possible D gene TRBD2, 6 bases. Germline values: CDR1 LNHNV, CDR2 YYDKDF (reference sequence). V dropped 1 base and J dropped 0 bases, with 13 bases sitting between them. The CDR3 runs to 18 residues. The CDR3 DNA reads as TGTGCCACCAGCAGAGCCGGGACTGGTAACTCTGGGGCCAACGTCCTGACTTTC. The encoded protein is CATSRAGTGNSGANVLTF. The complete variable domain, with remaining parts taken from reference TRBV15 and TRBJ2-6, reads DAMVIQNPRYQVTQFGKPVTLSCSQTLNHNVMYWYQQKSSQAPKLLFHYYDKDFNNEADTPDNFQSRRPNTSFCFLDIRSPGLGDTAMYLCATSRAGTGNSGANVLTFGAGSRLTVL.

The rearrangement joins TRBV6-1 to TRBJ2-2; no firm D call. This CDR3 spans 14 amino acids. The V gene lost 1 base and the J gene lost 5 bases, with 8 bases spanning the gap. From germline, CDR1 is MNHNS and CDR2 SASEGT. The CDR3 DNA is TGTGCCAGCAGTGAAGGCAGTGAAACCGGGGAGCTGTTTTTT. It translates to CASSEGSETGELFF.

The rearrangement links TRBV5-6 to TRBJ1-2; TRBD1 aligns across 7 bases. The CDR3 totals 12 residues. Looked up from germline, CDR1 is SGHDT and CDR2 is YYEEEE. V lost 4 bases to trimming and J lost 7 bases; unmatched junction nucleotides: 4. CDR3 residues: CASSPDRTGYTF. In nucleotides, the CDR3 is TGTGCCAGCAGCCCGGACAGGACTGGCTACACCTTC. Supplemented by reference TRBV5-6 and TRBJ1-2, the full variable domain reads DAGVTQSPTHLIKTRGQQVTLRCSPKSGHDTVSWYQQALGQGPQFIFQYYEEEERQRGNFPDRFSGHQFPNYSSELNVNALLLGDSALYLCASSPDRTGYTFGSGTRLTVV.

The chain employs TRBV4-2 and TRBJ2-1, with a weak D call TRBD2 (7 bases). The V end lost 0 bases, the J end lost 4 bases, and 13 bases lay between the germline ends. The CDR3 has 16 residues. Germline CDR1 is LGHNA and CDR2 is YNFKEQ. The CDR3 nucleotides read TGTGCCAGCAGCCAAGAGGGGGGGGCAGGGTACAATGAGCAGTTCTTC. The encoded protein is CASSQEGGAGYNEQFF.

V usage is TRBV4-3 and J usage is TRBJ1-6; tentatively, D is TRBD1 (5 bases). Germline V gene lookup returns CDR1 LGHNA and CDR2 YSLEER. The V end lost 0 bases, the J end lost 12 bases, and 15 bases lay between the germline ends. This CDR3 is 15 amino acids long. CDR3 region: CASSQDAGSLGPLHF. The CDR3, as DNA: TGCGCCAGCAGCCAAGACGCAGGGTCTTTGGGACCCCTCCACTTT.

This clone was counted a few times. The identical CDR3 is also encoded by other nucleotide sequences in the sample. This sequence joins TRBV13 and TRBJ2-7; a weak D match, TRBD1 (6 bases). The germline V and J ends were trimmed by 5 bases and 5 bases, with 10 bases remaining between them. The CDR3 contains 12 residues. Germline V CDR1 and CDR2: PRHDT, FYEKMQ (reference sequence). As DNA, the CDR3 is TGTGCCAGCAGCCCGACAGGAAACGAGCAGTACTTC. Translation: CASSPTGNEQYF.

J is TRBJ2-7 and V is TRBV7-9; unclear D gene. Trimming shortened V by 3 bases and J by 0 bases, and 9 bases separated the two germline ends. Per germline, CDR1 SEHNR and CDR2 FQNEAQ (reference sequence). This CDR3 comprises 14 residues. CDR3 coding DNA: TGTGCCAGCAGCTTCTGGAACAGCTCCTACGAGCAGTACTTC. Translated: CASSFWNSSYEQYF.

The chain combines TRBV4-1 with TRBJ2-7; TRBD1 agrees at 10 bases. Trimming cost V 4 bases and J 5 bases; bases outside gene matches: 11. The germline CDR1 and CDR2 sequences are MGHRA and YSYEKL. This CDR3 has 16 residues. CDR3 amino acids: CASSPRSGTGVDEQYF. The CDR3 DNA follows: TGCGCCAGCAGCCCCCGAAGCGGGACAGGGGTCGACGAGCAGTACTTC.

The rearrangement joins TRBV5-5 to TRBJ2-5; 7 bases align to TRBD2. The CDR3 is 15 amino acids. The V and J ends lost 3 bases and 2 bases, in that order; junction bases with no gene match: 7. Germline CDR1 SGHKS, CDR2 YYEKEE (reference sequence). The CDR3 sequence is CASSWEGRDQETQYF. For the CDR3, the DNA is TGTGCCAGCAGCTGGGAGGGCAGGGATCAAGAGACCCAGTACTTC.

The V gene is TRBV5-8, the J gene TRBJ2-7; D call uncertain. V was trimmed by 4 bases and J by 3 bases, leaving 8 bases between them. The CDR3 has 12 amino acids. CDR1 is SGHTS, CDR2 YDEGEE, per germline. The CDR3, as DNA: TGTGCCAGCAGCATTATAGGCTACGAGCAGTACTTC. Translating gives CASSIIGYEQYF.

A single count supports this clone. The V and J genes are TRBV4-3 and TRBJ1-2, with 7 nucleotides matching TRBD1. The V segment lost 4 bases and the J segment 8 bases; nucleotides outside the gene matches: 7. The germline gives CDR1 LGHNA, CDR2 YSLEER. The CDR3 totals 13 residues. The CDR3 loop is CASSLQGWEGYTF. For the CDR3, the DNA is TGCGCCAGCAGCCTACAGGGGTGGGAAGGCTACACCTTC.

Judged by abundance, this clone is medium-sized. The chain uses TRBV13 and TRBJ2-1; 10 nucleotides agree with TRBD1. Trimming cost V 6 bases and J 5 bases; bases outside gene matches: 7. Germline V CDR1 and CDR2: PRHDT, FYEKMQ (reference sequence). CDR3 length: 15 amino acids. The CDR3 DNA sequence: TGTGCCAGCAGTCGCGACAGGGGGCACGACAATGAGCAGTTCTTC. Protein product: CASSRDRGHDNEQFF.

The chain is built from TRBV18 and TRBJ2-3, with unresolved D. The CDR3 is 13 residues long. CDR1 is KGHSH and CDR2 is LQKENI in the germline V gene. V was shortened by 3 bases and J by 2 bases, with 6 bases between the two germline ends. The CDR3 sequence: CASSPTTTDTQYF. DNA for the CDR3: TGTGCCAGCTCACCGACCACCACAGATACGCAGTATTTT.

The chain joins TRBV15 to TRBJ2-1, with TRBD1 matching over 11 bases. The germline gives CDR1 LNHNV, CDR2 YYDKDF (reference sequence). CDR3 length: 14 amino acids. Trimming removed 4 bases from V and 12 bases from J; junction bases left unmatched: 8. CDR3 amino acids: CATSKDRGLFGQFF. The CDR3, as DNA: TGTGCCACCAGCAAGGACAGGGGGCTTTTCGGGCAGTTCTTC.

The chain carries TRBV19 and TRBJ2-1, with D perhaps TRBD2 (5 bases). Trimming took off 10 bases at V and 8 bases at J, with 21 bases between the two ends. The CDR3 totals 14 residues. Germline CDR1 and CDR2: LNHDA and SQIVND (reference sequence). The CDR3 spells CATELGRRTDEQFF. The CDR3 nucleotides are TGTGCCACTGAACTAGGACGCCGTACGGATGAGCAGTTCTTC.

Here the CDR3 DNA reads TGTGCCAGCAGCTTCGAACTAGCGGTAGAGACCCAGTACTTC. Protein: CASSFELAVETQYF. The gene calls are TRBV5-8 and TRBJ2-5, with 8 positions matching TRBD2. Per the germline V gene, CDR1 is SGHTS and CDR2 is YDEGEE. The V gene end was trimmed by 2 bases and the J gene end by 4 bases; junction bases not matched to a gene: 4. The CDR3 consists of 14 residues.

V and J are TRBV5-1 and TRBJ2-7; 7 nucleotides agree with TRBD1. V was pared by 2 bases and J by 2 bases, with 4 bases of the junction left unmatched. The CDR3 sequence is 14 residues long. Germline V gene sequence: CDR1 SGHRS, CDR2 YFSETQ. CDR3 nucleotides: TGCGCCAGCAGCTTCGGGACAGCTGCCTACGAGCAGTACTTC. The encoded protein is CASSFGTAAYEQYF. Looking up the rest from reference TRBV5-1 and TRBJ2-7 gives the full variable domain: KAGVTQTPRYLIKTRGQQVTLSCSPISGHRSVSWYQQTPGQGLQFLFEYFSETQRNKGNFPGRFSGRQFSNSRSEMNVSTLELGDSALYLCASSFGTAAYEQYFGPGTRLTVT.

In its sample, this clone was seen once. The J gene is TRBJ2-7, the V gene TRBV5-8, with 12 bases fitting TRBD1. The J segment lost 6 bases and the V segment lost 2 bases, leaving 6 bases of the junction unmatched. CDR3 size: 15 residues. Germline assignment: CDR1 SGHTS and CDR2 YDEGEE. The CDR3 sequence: CASSFMGQGASEQYF. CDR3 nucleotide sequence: TGTGCCAGCAGCTTCATGGGACAGGGGGCATCCGAGCAGTACTTC.